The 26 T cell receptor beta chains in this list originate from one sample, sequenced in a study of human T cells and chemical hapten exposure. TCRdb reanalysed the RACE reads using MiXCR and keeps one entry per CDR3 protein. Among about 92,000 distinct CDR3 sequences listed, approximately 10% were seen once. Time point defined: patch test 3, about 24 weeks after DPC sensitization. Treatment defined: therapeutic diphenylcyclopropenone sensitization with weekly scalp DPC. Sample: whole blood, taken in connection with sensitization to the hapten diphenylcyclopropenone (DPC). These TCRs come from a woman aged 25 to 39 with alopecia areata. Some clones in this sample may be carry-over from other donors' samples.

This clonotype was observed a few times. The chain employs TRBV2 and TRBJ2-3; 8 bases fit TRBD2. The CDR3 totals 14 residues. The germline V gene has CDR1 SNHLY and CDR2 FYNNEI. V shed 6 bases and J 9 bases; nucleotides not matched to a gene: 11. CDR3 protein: CASRNGLARRTQYF. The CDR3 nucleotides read TGTGCCAGCAGAAATGGACTAGCAAGAAGGACGCAGTATTTT.

The DNA of the CDR3 is TGTGCCAGCAGACGTACCGGGGTCCGGGGAGGTGAAAAACTGTTTTTT. It translates to CASRRTGVRGGEKLFF. The chain combines TRBV6-2 or TRBV6-3 with TRBJ1-4, with D hard to call. Germline V gene data show CDR1 as MNHEY and CDR2 as SVGEGT. With 6 bases removed from V and 7 bases from J, the gap between germline ends came to 21 bases. This CDR3 region has 16 residues.

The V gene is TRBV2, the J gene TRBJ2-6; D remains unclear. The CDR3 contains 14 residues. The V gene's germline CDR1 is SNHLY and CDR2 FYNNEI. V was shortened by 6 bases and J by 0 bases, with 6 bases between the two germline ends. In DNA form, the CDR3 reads TGTGCCAGCAGGAGACCCTCTGGGGCCAACGTCCTGACTTTC. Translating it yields CASRRPSGANVLTF.

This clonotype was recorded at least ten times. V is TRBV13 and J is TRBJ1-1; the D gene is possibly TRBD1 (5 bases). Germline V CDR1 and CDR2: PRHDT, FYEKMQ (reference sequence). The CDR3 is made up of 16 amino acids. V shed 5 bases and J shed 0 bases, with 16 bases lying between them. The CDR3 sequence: CASSLMTGRMNTEAFF. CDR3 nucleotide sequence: TGTGCCAGCAGCCTAATGACGGGACGGATGAACACTGAAGCTTTCTTT.

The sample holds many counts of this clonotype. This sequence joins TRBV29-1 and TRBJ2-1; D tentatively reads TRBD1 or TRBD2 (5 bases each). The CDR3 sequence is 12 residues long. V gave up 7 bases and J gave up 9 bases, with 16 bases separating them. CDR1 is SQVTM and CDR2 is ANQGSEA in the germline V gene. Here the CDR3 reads CSEGRRGSEQFF. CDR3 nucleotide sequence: TGCAGCGAGGGGCGCCGGGGCTCTGAGCAGTTCTTC.

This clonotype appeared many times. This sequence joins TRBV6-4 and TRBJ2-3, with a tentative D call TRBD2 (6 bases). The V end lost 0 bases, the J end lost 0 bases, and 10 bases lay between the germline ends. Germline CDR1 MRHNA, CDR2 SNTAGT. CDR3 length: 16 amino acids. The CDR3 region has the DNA TGTGCCAGCAGTGACTCGCCTAGCGCTAGCACAGATACGCAGTATTTT. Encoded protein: CASSDSPSASTDTQYF.

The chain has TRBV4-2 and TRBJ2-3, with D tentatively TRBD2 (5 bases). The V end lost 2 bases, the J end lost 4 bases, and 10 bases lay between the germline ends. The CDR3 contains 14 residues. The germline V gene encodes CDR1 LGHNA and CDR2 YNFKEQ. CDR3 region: CASSQRTGADTQYF. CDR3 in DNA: TGTGCCAGCAGCCAACGGACTGGGGCAGATACGCAGTATTTT.

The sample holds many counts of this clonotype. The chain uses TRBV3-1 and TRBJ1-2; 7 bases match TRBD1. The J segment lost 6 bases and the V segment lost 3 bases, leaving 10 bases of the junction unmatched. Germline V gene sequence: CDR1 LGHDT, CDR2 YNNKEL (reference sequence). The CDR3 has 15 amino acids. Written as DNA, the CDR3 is TGTGCCAGCAGCCATGCCACAGGGGCAGCGCATGGCTACACCTTC. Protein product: CASSHATGAAHGYTF.

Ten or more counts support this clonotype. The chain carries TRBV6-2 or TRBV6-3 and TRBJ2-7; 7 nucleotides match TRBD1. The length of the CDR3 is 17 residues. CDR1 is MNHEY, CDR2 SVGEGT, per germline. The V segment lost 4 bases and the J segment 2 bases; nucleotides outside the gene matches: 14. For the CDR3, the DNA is TGTGCCAGCAGTTCCCCCGCCTTTGGAAGGGGGCCCTACGAGCAGTACTTC. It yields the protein CASSSPAFGRGPYEQYF.

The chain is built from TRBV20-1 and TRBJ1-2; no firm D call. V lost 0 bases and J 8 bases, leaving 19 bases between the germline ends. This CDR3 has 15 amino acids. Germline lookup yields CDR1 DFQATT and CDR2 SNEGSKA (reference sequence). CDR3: CSARDDRGHSGGYTF. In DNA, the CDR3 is TGCAGTGCTAGAGATGACCGAGGGCATAGTGGCGGCTACACCTTC.

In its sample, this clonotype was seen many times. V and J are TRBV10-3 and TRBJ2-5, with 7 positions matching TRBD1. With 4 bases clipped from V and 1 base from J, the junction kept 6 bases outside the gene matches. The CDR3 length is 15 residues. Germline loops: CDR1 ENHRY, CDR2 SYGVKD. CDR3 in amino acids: CAISGRDSFQETQYF. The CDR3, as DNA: TGTGCCATCAGTGGCCGGGACAGTTTCCAAGAGACCCAGTACTTC.

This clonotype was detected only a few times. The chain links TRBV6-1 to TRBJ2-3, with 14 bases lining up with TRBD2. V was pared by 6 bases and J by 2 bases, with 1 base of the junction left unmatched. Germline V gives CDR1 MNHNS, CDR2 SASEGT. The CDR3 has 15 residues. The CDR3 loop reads CASRGLAGVTDTQYF. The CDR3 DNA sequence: TGTGCCAGCAGGGGACTAGCGGGGGTCACAGATACGCAGTATTTT.

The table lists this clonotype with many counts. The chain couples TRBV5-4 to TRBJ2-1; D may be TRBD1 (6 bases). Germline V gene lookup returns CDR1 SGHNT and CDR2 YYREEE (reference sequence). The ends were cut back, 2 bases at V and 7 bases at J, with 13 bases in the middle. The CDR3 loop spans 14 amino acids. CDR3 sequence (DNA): TGTGCCAGCAGCTTTGGGGGCCTCCCTAATGAGCAGTTCTTC. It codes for CASSFGGLPNEQFF.

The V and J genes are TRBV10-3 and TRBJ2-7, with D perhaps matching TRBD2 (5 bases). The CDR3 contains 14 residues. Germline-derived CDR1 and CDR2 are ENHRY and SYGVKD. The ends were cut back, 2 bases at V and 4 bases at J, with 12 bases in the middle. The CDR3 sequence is CAISEAGVPYEQYF. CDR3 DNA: TGTGCCATCAGTGAGGCCGGGGTTCCGTACGAGCAGTACTTC.

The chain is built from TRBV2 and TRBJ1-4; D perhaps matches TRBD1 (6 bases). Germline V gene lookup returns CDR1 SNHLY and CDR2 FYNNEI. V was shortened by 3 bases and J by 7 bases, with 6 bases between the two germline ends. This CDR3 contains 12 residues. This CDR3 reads CASSDRGEKLFF. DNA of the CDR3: TGTGCCAGCAGTGACAGGGGTGAAAAACTGTTTTTT.

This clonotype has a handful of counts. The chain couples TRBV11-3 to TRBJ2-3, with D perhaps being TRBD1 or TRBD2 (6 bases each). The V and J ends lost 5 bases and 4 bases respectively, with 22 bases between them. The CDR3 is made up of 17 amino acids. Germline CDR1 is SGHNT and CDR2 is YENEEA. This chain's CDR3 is CASSPTTEGGWPDTQYF. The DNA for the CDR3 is TGTGCCAGCAGCCCAACGACCGAGGGGGGCTGGCCAGATACGCAGTATTTT.

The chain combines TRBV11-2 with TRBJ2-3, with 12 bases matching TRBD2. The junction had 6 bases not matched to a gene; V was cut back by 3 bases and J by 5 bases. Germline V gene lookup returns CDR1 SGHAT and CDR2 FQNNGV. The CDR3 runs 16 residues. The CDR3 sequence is CASSFTSGGYLDTQYF. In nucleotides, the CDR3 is TGTGCCAGCAGCTTCACTAGCGGGGGGTATTTAGATACGCAGTATTTT.

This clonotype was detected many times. CDR3 residues: CAWSPSSRSYEQYF. The CDR3 nucleotides read TGTGCCTGGAGTCCCTCGAGCCGCTCCTACGAGCAGTACTTC. The chain uses TRBV30 and TRBJ2-7; D gene ambiguous. The CDR3 runs to 14 residues. Germline assignment: CDR1 GTSNPN and CDR2 SVGIG (reference sequence). V was cut by 2 bases and J by 0 bases, with 11 bases left in between.

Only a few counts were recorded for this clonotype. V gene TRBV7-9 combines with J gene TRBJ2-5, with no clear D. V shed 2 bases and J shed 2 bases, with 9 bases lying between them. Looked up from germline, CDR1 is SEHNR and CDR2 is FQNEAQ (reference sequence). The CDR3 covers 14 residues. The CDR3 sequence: CASSLFTAQETQYF. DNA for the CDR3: TGTGCCAGCAGCTTATTCACTGCGCAAGAGACCCAGTACTTC.

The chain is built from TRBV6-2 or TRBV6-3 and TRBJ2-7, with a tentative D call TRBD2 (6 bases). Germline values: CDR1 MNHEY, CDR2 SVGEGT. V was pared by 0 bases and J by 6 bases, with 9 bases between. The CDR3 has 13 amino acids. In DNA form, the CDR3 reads TGTGCCAGCAGTTACTCGTTAGCGGCCGAGCAGTACTTC. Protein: CASSYSLAAEQYF.

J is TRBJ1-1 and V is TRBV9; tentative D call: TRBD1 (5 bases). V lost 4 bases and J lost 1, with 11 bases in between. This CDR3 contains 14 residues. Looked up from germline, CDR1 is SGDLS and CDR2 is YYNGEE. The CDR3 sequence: CASSSGNKNTEAFF. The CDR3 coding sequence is TGTGCCAGCAGCTCAGGGAATAAGAACACTGAAGCTTTCTTT.

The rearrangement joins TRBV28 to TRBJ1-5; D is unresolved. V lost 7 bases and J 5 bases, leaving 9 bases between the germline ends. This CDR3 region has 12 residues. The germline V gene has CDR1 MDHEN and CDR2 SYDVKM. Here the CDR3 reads CASNRLYQPQHF. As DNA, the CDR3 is TGTGCCAGCAACCGGCTTTATCAGCCCCAGCATTTT.

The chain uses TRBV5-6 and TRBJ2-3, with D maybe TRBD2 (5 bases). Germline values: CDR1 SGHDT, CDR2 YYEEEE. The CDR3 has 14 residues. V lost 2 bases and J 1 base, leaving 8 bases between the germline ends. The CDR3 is CASSLAARTDTQYF. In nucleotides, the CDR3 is TGTGCCAGCAGCTTAGCGGCCCGCACAGATACGCAGTATTTT.

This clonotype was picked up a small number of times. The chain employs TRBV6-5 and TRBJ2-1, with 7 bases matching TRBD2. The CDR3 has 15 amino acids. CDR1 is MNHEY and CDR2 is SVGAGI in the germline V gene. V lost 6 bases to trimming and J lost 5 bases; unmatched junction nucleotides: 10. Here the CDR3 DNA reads TGTGCCAGCAGCCCCTGGGAGGGCCAAAACAATGAGCAGTTCTTC. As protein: CASSPWEGQNNEQFF.

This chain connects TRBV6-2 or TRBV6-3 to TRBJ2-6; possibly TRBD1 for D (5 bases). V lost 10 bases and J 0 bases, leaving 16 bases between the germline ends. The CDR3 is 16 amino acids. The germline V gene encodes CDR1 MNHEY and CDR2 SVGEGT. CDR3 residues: CATLPRQYSGANVLTF. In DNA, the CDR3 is TGTGCCACCCTCCCCCGACAGTACTCTGGGGCCAACGTCCTGACTTTC.

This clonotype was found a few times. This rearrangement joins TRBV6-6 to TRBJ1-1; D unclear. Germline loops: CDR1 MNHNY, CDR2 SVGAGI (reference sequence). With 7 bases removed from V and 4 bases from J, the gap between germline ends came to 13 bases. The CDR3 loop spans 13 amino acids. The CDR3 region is CASTRTYGTEAFF. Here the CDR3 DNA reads TGTGCCAGCACTAGAACCTACGGCACTGAAGCTTTCTTT.